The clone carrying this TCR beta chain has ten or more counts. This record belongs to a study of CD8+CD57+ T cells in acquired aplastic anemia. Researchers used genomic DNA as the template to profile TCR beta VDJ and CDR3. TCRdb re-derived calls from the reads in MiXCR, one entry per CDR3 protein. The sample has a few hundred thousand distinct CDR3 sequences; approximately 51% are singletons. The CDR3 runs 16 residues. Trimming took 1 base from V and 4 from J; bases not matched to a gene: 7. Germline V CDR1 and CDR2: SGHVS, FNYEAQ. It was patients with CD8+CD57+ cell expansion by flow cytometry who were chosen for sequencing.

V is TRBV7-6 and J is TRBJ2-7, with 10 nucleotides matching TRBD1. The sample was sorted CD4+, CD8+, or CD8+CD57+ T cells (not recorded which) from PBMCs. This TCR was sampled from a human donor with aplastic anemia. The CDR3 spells CASSLGRPGQGYEQYF. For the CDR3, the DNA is TGTGCCAGCAGCTTAGGGCGCCCGGGACAGGGGTACGAGCAGTACTTC.